What follows are 11 T cell receptor beta chains derived from one specimen sequenced in a study of T cells in Graves' hyperthyroidism and ophthalmopathy. Amplification of TCR beta CDR3 regions was performed using RNA transcripts as template. HTBI primers were employed in a first-round RT-PCR of the TCR CDR3. Via MiXCR, TCRdb re-called the multiplex PCR reads, giving one row per CDR3 protein. The sample lists hundreds of thousands of distinct CDR3 sequences, 15% occurring once. The source material was blood. Receptor source: a woman aged 25 to 39 with Graves' hyperthyroidism.

This clonotype was detected only a few times. CDR3 in DNA: TGTGCCAGCAGCCAAGCGACGGATCCCCAGGACGAGCAGTACTTC. Protein sequence: CASSQATDPQDEQYF. This chain connects TRBV3-1 to TRBJ2-7, with unresolved D. Trimming stripped 1 base from V and 5 bases from J, with 15 bases between. In germline, CDR1 is LGHDT, CDR2 YNNKEL (reference sequence). The CDR3 sequence is 15 residues long.

The chain links TRBV15 to TRBJ2-7; 8 bases fit TRBD2. This CDR3 region has 14 residues. Germline CDR1 and CDR2: LNHNV and YYDKDF (reference sequence). V was pared by 6 bases and J by 2 bases, with 6 bases of the junction left unmatched. The CDR3 spells CATRASGGTYEQYF. CDR3 bases: TGTGCCACCAGGGCGAGCGGGGGAACCTACGAGCAGTACTTC.

V is TRBV6-1 and J is TRBJ1-6, with no clear D. Trimming took 2 bases from V and 9 from J, leaving 11 bases between them. Germline V CDR1 and CDR2: MNHNS, SASEGT. The CDR3 is 14 residues long. CDR3 sequence (DNA): TGTGCCAGCAGTGAATCAAAGGGAGGTTCACCCCTCCACTTT. Encoded protein: CASSESKGGSPLHF.

This clonotype was counted only a few times. V usage is TRBV29-1 and J usage is TRBJ1-3; D gene unclear. V gave up 7 bases and J gave up 4 bases, with 8 bases separating them. The germline gives CDR1 SQVTM, CDR2 ANQGSEA. This CDR3 spans 11 amino acids. Written as DNA, the CDR3 is TGCAGCGGGACGGAAGGAAACACCATATATTTT. The encoded protein is CSGTEGNTIYF.

This clonotype was seen more than once but under ten times. V gene TRBV5-1 combines with J gene TRBJ2-7; 7 bases match TRBD1. The CDR3 covers 18 residues. Trimming took 1 base from V and 0 from J; bases not matched to a gene: 13. Germline V gene data show CDR1 as SGHRS and CDR2 as YFSETQ. DNA for the CDR3: TGCGCCAGCAGCTTGCGGACCCCGACAGGGAAGAGCTCCTACGAGCAGTACTTC. It translates to CASSLRTPTGKSSYEQYF.

J is TRBJ1-2 and V is TRBV2; a possible D gene is TRBD1 (6 bases). The CDR3 spans 15 residues. Germline lookup yields CDR1 SNHLY and CDR2 FYNNEI. The germline V and J ends were trimmed by 2 bases and 3 bases, with 13 bases remaining between them. The CDR3 protein is CASSEPGGADYGYTF. CDR3 sequence (DNA): TGTGCCAGCAGTGAACCTGGGGGGGCTGACTATGGCTACACCTTC.

The genes are TRBV19 and TRBJ2-3; TRBD1 or TRBD2 may be the D gene (5 bases each). Germline CDR1 and CDR2: LNHDA and SQIVND (reference sequence). The V and J ends lost 7 bases and 6 bases respectively, with 14 bases between them. The CDR3 length is 13 residues. The CDR3 protein is CASTGTSMDTQYF. The DNA for the CDR3 is TGTGCCAGTACGGGGACGAGTATGGATACGCAGTATTTT.

This clonotype came up many times. The chain carries TRBV2 and TRBJ1-1; TRBD1 matches 7 bases. Trimming took 3 bases from V and 4 from J; bases not matched to a gene: 5. Germline V gene lookup returns CDR1 SNHLY and CDR2 FYNNEI. CDR3 length: 14 residues. The CDR3 DNA sequence: TGTGCCAGCAGTGACGAGGGGGCAGTCACTGAAGCTTTCTTT. Residues: CASSDEGAVTEAFF.

The table lists this clonotype with many counts. J is TRBJ1-6 and V is TRBV10-3; tentative D call: TRBD1 (6 bases). The germline CDR1 and CDR2 sequences are ENHRY and SYGVKD. The CDR3 is 14 residues long. V was clipped by 0 bases and J by 9 bases, with 9 bases between them. CDR3 coding DNA: TGTGCCATCAGTGAGTCGGGGGGGCCTTCACCCCTCCACTTT. It yields the protein CAISESGGPSPLHF.

With regard to this clonotype: One base away lies a much larger clone, so this may be a sequencing read error. This is likely a read error, given that the CDR3 carries no conserved phenylalanine or tryptophan at its end. The chain recombines TRBV28 with TRBJ2-7; the D is unclear. The CDR3 spans 15 residues. Trimming stripped 5 bases from V and 0 bases from J, with 14 bases between. From germline, CDR1 is MDHEN and CDR2 SYDVKM. CDR3 in amino acids: CASSRLQQSSYEQYS. The CDR3 DNA follows: TGTGCCAGCAGTCGTCTTCAACAGAGCTCCTACGAGCAGTACTCC.

This clonotype was picked up many times. The V gene is TRBV12-3 or TRBV12-4, the J gene TRBJ2-2, with 8 bases that match TRBD1. The CDR3 spans 15 residues. Unmatched junction bases numbered 7, after V lost 6 bases and J lost 4 bases. The CDR3 loop reads CASSRGQGGTGELFF. In nucleotides, the CDR3 is TGTGCCAGCAGCCGTGGACAGGGAGGCACCGGGGAGCTGTTTTTT.